A single sample is the source of the 10 T cell receptor beta chains below, sequenced in a study of T cell changes during pregnancy in multiple sclerosis. TCRdb keeps only in-frame clones here, not all; method: immunoSEQ multiplex PCR. The table lists around 100,000 clones, about 92% of them singletons, with 1.5% to 2.5% in the top ten. The sequenced sample was peripheral blood, obtained after pregnancy. The receptors were gathered from a female donor with multiple sclerosis, enrolled in a pregnancy study.

CDR3 region: CASSLYQGGTGELFF. The CDR3 DNA sequence: TGTGCCAGCAGTTTATATCAGGGTGGAACCGGGGAGCTGTTTTTT. The rearrangement joins TRBV27 to TRBJ2-2; a possible D gene is TRBD1 (5 bases). V was pared by 1 base and J by 5 bases, with 11 bases between. This CDR3 contains 15 residues. The germline V gene has CDR1 MNHEY and CDR2 SMNVEV (reference sequence).

The rearrangement links TRBV30 to TRBJ1-2, with D perhaps TRBD1 (6 bases). The ends were cut back, 1 base at V and 8 bases at J, with 14 bases in the middle. The CDR3 is made up of 13 amino acids. From germline, CDR1 is GTSNPN and CDR2 SVGIG (reference sequence). CDR3 sequence (DNA): TGTGCCTGGAGTGAACAGGGCTCAACGGGCTACACCTTC. Translating gives CAWSEQGSTGYTF.

The chain carries TRBV6-5 and TRBJ2-1, with 7 bases lining up with TRBD1. CDR3 length equals 14 residues. Germline V gene sequence: CDR1 MNHEY, CDR2 SVGAGI. The V segment lost 8 bases and the J segment 3 bases; nucleotides outside the gene matches: 7. The CDR3 coding sequence is TGTGCCAGCGTCTCGCCAGGGGGCTACAATGAGCAGTTCTTC. It specifies CASVSPGGYNEQFF.

This clone was picked up one time. The rearrangement uses TRBV19 and TRBJ2-2; D may be TRBD1 (8 bases). V was pared by 5 bases and J by 0 bases, with 22 bases between. There are 19 residues in the CDR3. CDR1 and CDR2 (germline): LNHDA, SQIVND (reference sequence). CDR3 region: CASSGGDRDRIANTGELFF. The CDR3 nucleotides are TGTGCCAGTAGTGGGGGGGACCGGGACAGGATAGCGAACACCGGGGAGCTGTTTTTT.

This sequence joins TRBV7-9 and TRBJ2-1; 11 nucleotides match TRBD2. V was pared by 3 bases and J by 8 bases, with 15 bases of the junction left unmatched. CDR1 is SEHNR and CDR2 is FQNEAQ in the germline V gene (reference sequence). This CDR3 is built from 18 residues. The CDR3 region is CASSFRILAGGRADEQFF. CDR3 coding DNA: TGTGCCAGCAGCTTCCGGATTCTAGCGGGAGGACGAGCCGATGAGCAGTTCTTC.

This chain links TRBV30 with TRBJ2-7; 9 bases fit TRBD1. The CDR3 has 14 residues. V lost 7 bases to trimming and J lost 7 bases; unmatched junction nucleotides: 14. Germline assignment: CDR1 GTSNPN and CDR2 SVGIG (reference sequence). CDR3 amino acids: CALTSGTGSWEQYF. CDR3 bases: TGTGCCTTGACGAGCGGGACAGGGTCATGGGAGCAGTACTTC.

V is TRBV5-1 and J is TRBJ2-7; 8 bases map to TRBD2. The CDR3 is 14 residues long. The ends lost 4 bases at V and 5 bases at J; junction bases unmatched: 8. Germline V gene data show CDR1 as SGHRS and CDR2 as YFSETQ. This CDR3 reads CASSPGLDGDEQYF. The CDR3 DNA follows: TGCGCCAGCAGCCCGGGACTAGACGGGGACGAGCAGTACTTC.

This clone has just one count. The chain uses TRBV5-6 and TRBJ2-5; D unclear. The CDR3 length is 12 residues. V shed 1 base and J shed 4 bases, with 5 bases lying between them. The germline gives CDR1 SGHDT, CDR2 YYEEEE. The CDR3, as DNA: TGTGCCAGCAGCTTGTTATTAGAGACCCAGTACTTC. Translation gives CASSLLLETQYF.

This rearrangement joins TRBV19 to TRBJ1-5; possibly TRBD1 for D (5 bases). The V end lost 6 bases, the J end lost 1 base, and 10 bases lay between the germline ends. Germline loops: CDR1 LNHDA, CDR2 SQIVND (reference sequence). This CDR3 contains 14 residues. The DNA of the CDR3 is TGTGCCAGTAGGCGGGGGGTAAGCAATCAGCCCCAGCATTTT. It is translated as CASRRGVSNQPQHF.

The V call is TRBV29-1, the J call TRBJ2-7, with D possibly matching TRBD1 (6 bases). CDR3 length: 12 amino acids. V was trimmed by 4 bases and J by 4 bases, leaving 11 bases between them. Germline V lookup: CDR1 SQVTM, CDR2 ANQGSEA. The chain's CDR3 is CSVVVQGYEQYF. CDR3 DNA sequence: TGCAGCGTTGTGGTACAGGGATACGAGCAGTACTTC.